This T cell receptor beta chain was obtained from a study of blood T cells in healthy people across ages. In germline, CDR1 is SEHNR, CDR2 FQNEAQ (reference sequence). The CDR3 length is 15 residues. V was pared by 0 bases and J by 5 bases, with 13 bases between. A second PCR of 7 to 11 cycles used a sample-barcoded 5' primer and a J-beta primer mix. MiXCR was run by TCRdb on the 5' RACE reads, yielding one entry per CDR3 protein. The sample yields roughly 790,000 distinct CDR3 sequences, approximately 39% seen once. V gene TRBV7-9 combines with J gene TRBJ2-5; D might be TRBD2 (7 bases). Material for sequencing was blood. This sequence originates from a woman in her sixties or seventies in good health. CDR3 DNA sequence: TGTGCCAGCAGCTTAGCGAACGGGGGGCGTGAGACCCAGTACTTC. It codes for CASSLANGGRETQYF.